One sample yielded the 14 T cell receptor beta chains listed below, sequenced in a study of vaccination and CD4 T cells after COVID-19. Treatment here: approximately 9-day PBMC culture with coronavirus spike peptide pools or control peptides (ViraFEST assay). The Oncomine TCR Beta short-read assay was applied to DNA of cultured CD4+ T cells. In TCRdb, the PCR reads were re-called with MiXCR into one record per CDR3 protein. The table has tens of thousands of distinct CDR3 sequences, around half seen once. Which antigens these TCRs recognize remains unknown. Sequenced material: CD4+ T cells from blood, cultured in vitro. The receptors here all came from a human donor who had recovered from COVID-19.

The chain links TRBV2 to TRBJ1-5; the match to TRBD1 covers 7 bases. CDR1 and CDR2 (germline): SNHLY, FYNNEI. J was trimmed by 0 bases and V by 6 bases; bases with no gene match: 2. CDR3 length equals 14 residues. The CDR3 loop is CASRDRYSNQPQHF. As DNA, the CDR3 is TGTGCCAGCAGGGACAGGTATAGCAATCAGCCCCAGCATTTT.

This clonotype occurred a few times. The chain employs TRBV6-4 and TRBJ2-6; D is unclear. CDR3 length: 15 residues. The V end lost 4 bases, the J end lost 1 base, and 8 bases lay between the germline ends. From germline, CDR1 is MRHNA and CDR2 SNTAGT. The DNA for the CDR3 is TGTGCCAGCAGTGCTCACTATTCTGGGGCCAACGTCCTGACTTTC. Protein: CASSAHYSGANVLTF.

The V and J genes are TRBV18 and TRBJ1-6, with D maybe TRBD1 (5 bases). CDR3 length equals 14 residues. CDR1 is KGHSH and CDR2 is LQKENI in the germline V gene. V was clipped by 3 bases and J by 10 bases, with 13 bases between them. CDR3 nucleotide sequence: TGTGCCAGCTCACCTCGTGCGGGGGGATCACCCCTCCACTTT. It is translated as CASSPRAGGSPLHF.

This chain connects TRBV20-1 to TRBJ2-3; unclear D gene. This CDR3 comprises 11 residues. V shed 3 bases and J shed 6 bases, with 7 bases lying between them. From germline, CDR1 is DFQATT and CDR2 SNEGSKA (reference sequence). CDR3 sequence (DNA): TGCAGTGCTAGCCCGCAGGATACGCAGTATTTT. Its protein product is CSASPQDTQYF.

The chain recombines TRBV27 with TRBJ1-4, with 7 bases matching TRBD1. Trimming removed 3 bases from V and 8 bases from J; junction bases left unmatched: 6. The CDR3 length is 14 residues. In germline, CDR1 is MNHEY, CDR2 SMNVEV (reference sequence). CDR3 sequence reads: CASSFGQAGEKLFF. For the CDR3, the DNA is TGTGCCAGCAGTTTCGGACAGGCAGGAGAAAAACTGTTTTTT.

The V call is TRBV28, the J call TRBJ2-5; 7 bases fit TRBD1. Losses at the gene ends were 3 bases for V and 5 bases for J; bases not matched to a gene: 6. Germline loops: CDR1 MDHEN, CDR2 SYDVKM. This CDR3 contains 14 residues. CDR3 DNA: TGTGCCAGCAGTTTCAGGGGGTCTTGGGAGACCCAGTACTTC. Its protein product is CASSFRGSWETQYF.

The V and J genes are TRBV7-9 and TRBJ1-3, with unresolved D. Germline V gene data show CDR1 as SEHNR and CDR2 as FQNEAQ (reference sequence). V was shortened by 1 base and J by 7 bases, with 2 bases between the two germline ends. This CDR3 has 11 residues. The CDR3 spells CASSLVNTIYF. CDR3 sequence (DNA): TGTGCCAGCAGCTTAGTCAACACCATATATTTT. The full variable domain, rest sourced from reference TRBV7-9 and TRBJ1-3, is DTGVSQNPRHKITKRGQNVTFRCDPISEHNRLYWYRQTLGQGPEFLTYFQNEAQLEKSRLLSDRFSAERPKGSFSTLEIQRTEQGDSAMYLCASSLVNTIYFGEGSWLTVV.

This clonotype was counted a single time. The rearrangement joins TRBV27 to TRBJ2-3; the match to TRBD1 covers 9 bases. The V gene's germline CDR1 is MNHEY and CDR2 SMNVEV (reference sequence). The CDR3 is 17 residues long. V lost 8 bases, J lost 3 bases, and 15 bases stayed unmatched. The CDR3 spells CASCSLGTGLWTDTQYF. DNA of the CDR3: TGTGCCAGCTGTTCACTCGGGACAGGGTTGTGGACAGATACGCAGTATTTT.

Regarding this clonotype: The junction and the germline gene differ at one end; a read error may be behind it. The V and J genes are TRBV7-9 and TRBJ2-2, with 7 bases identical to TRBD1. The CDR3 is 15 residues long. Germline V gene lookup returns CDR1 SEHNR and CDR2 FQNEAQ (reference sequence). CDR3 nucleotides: TGCGCCAGCAGGACCGGGACAGCGAACACCGGGGAGCTGTTTTTT. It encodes CASRTGTANTGELFF.

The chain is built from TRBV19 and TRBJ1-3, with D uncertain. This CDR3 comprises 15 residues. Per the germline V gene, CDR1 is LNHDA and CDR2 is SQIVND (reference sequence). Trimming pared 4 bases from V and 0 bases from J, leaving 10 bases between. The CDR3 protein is CASSNRVTSGNTIYF. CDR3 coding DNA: TGTGCCAGTAGTAATCGGGTAACCTCTGGAAACACCATATATTTT.

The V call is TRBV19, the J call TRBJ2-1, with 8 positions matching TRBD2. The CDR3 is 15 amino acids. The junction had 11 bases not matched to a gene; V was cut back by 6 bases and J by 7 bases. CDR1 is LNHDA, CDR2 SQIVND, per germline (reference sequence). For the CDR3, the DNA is TGTGCCAGTAGCCTGATCAGCGGGAGTCTTAATGAGCAGTTCTTC. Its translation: CASSLISGSLNEQFF.

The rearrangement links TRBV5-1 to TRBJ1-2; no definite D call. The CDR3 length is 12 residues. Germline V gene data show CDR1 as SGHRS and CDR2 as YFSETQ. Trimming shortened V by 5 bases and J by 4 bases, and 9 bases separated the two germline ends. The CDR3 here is CASRSTSYGYTF. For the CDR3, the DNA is TGCGCCAGCAGGAGTACAAGCTATGGCTACACCTTC.

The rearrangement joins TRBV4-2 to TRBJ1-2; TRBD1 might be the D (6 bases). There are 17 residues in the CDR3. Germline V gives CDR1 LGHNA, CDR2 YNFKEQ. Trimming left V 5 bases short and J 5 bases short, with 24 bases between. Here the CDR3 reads CASSNHQGSNLFYGYTF. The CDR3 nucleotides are TGTGCCAGCAGCAATCACCAGGGGTCTAACCTTTTTTATGGCTACACCTTC.

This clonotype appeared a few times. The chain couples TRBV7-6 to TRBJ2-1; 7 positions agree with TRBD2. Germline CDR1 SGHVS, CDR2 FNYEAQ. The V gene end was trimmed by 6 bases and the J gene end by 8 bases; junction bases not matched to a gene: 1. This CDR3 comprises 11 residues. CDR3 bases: TGTGCCAGCAGGGCGGGAGATGAGCAGTTCTTC. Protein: CASRAGDEQFF.